These 4 T cell receptor beta chains were all obtained from the same sample, sequenced in a study of response to subunit inactivated influenza vaccine (dated by TCRdb to between 2018 and 2020). The library was generated by RT-PCR. Instrument used: Illumina HiSeq 2500. TCRdb ran its own pipeline on the public reads, namely fastp trimming at Q25 and MiXCR clone calling, and kept in-frame beta chains. Each CDR3 protein appears once, grouped with its most common genes and DNA. This sample gives roughly 710,000 distinct CDR3 sequences in total; 13% to 15% of them show up just once. The top ten hold about 7.6% of the sample. The source was PBMCs from blood, collected 14 days before vaccination. The receptor set was obtained from a man aged 45-60 years who received an inactivated influenza vaccine. Donor details come from another sample of the same person, matched by shared clones.

The CDR3 reads CASSLTLAGVDEQYF. CDR3 coding DNA: TGTGCCAGCAGCTTAACACTAGCGGGAGTAGACGAGCAGTACTTC. V gene TRBV7-9 combines with J gene TRBJ2-7; 11 bases line up with TRBD2. CDR1 is SEHNR, CDR2 FQNEAQ, per germline (reference sequence). V was pared by 2 bases and J by 5 bases, with 5 bases of the junction left unmatched. The CDR3 is made up of 15 amino acids.

This clonotype was seen only a few times. The CDR3, as DNA: TGCAGTGCCATAGGGACAGGGATCACAGATACGCAGTATTTT. This codes for CSAIGTGITDTQYF. The rearrangement uses TRBV20-1 and TRBJ2-3, with TRBD1 matching 9 bases. V lost 6 bases, J lost 2 bases, and 6 bases stayed unmatched. The CDR3 is 14 amino acids. CDR1 is DFQATT, CDR2 SNEGSKA, per germline (reference sequence).

V and J are TRBV20-1 and TRBJ1-1; 8 bases map to TRBD1. CDR1 DFQATT and CDR2 SNEGSKA come from the germline V gene (reference sequence). The CDR3 is made up of 13 amino acids. DNA of the CDR3: TGCGGACACGCCGGACAGGGAAGGACTGAAGCTTTCTTT. It encodes CGHAGQGRTEAFF.

This clonotype came up once. The rearrangement uses TRBV11-3 and TRBJ2-5; D may be TRBD1 (5 bases). CDR1 and CDR2 from the germline V gene are SGHNT and YENEEA. CDR3 length: 17 residues. V dropped 0 bases and J dropped 5 bases, with 19 bases sitting between them. This CDR3 is CASSLDHRSPNGETQYF. CDR3 sequence (DNA): TGTGCCAGCAGCTTAGATCACAGGTCACCTAATGGTGAGACCCAGTACTTC.